The entry below gives a single T cell receptor (beta chain) sequence along with its context. What it recognizes is unknown. Profiled with immunoSEQ multiplex PCR; TCRdb holds only in-frame clones, not every one. The sample records approximately 49,000 clones, 80% to 85% being singletons. The entry originates in a study of OX40 agonist ivuxolimab in advanced cancers. About the study: It was permissible to have had prior anti-PD-1, anti-PD-L1 or anti-CTLA-4 therapy, and around 40% had some. Among those treated, three patients had partial responses, one with hepatocellular carcinoma and two with cutaneous melanoma.

Findings of the study overall: Expanded peripheral T-cell antigen specificity went undetermined. Circulating CD4+ and CD8+ T cells showed clonal expansion by week 6 at 0.1 to 3.0 mg/kg.

Trimming shortened V by 10 bases and J by 4 bases, and 19 bases separated the two germline ends. This CDR3 spans 15 amino acids. Germline V gives CDR1 LNHDA, CDR2 SQIVND (reference sequence). The source of this sequence is an adult with an advanced solid tumor such as melanoma, head and neck, liver or kidney cancer. The sequenced sample was CD4+ or CD8+ T cells sorted from blood, obtained in a trial of the OX40 agonist ivuxolimab. The chain couples TRBV19 to TRBJ2-2; D possibly corresponds to TRBD1 (5 bases). CDR3: CATMPPGSVTGELFF. The CDR3 nucleotides are TGTGCCACCATGCCCCCAGGGTCGGTCACCGGGGAGCTGTTTTTT.